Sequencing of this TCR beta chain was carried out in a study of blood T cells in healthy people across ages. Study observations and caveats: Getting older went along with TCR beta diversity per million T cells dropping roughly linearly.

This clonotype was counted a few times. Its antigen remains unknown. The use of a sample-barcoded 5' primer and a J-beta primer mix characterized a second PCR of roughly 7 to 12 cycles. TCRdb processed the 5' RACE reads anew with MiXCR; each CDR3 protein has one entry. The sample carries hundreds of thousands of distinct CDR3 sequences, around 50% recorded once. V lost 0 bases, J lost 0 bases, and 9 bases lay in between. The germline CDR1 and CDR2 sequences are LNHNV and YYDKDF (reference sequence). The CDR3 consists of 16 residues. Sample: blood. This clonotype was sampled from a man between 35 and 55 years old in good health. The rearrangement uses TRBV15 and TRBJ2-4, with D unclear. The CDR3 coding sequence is TGTGCCACCAGCAGAGACAGATCCGTAGCCAAAAACATTCAGTACTTC. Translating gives CATSRDRSVAKNIQYF. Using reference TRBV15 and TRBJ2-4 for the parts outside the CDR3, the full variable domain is DAMVIQNPRYQVTQFGKPVTLSCSQTLNHNVMYWYQQKSSQAPKLLFHYYDKDFNNEADTPDNFQSRRPNTSFCFLDIRSPGLGDTAMYLCATSRDRSVAKNIQYFGAGTRLSVL.